This T cell receptor beta chain was recorded in a study of cytomegalovirus exposure and HLA in healthy donors. Germline V CDR1 and CDR2: SGDLS, YYNGEE. CDR3 size: 19 residues. Trimming cost V 0 bases and J 4 bases, with 25 bases left between them. Worth noting for this clone: What it recognizes is unknown.

Amplification used 60 Vbeta primers and 13 Jbeta primers. TCRdb's table, derived via immunoSEQ multiplex PCR, lists solely in-frame clones and lacks some. The repertoire has about 100,000 clones, about 80% of them found once; the top ten carry approximately 2%. Findings and caveats of the study: Prediction of most subjects' HLA-A and HLA-B alleles by TCR beta sequences was reportedly accurate.

This rearrangement joins TRBV9 to TRBJ1-1; no firm D call. The receptor's source is a middle-aged woman in good health and CMV-seronegative. Specimen: PBMCs. CDR3 DNA sequence: TGTGCCAGCAGCGTAGAGCGAATGGTCCCCCCCCGTTGCGGCACTGAAGCTTTCTTT. Its translation is CASSVERMVPPRCGTEAFF. Variable domain in full (rest from reference TRBV9 and TRBJ1-1): DSGVTQTPKHLITATGQRVTLRCSPRSGDLSVYWYQQSLDQGLQFLIQYYNGEERAKGNILERFSAQQFPDLHSELNLSSLELGDSALYFCASSVERMVPPRCGTEAFFGQGTRLTVV.